The 27 T cell receptor beta chains below all came from one sample that was sequenced in a study of T cells in Graves' hyperthyroidism and ophthalmopathy. Authors of the study amplified TCR beta CDR3 regions from RNA transcripts. HTBI primers were the set used in a first-round RT-PCR of the TCR CDR3. TCRdb re-derived calls from the multiplex PCR reads in MiXCR, one entry per CDR3 protein. This repertoire shows 300,000 to 450,000 distinct CDR3 sequences, around a sixth found once; its top ten account for 35% to 50%. The material sequenced was blood. The receptors were gathered from a young man with Graves' ophthalmopathy.

This clonotype showed up many times. The J gene is TRBJ2-7, the V gene TRBV5-5; D ambiguous. This CDR3 has 14 residues. From germline, CDR1 is SGHKS and CDR2 YYEKEE (reference sequence). The V end lost 4 bases, the J end lost 2 bases, and 13 bases lay between the germline ends. CDR3 DNA: TGTGCCAGCAGCCCCCAGGCGGAGACCTACGAGCAGTACTTC. Protein product: CASSPQAETYEQYF.

This clonotype was seen at least ten times. The chain's CDR3 is CASSSLAGDTDTQYF. In nucleotides, the CDR3 is TGTGCCAGCAGCTCGCTAGCGGGGGACACAGATACGCAGTATTTT. V gene TRBV7-9 combines with J gene TRBJ2-3; TRBD2 agrees at 10 bases. Germline-derived CDR1 and CDR2 are SEHNR and FQNEAQ (reference sequence). V gave up 4 bases and J gave up 2 bases; unmatched junction bases: 3. The CDR3 totals 15 residues.

The table lists this clonotype with many counts. The chain recombines TRBV19 with TRBJ1-1; unclear D gene. Germline-derived CDR1 and CDR2 are LNHDA and SQIVND (reference sequence). The CDR3 spans 17 residues. The ends were cut back, 7 bases at V and 4 bases at J, with 25 bases in the middle. CDR3 DNA: TGTGCCAGTACTTCATACACCACCAGGCTCGGGCGCACTGAAGCTTTCTTT. Translation gives CASTSYTTRLGRTEAFF.

The V call is TRBV4-2, the J call TRBJ2-1; 10 bases align to TRBD2. V shed 4 bases and J 7 bases; nucleotides not matched to a gene: 22. Germline assignment: CDR1 LGHNA and CDR2 YNFKEQ. This CDR3 contains 20 residues. The CDR3 region is CASSPQQASGGGSGTNEQFF. CDR3 DNA sequence: TGTGCCAGCAGCCCACAGCAGGCTAGCGGGGGTGGGTCGGGAACTAATGAGCAGTTCTTC.

This chain links TRBV7-6 with TRBJ2-1; either TRBD1 or TRBD2 may supply D (6 bases each). V lost 1 base, J lost 6 bases, and 10 bases lay in between. The CDR3 runs 14 residues. Germline V gene lookup returns CDR1 SGHVS and CDR2 FNYEAQ. CDR3 DNA: TGTGCCAGCAGCTTAGGGGGGGACATCAATGAGCAGTTCTTC. It encodes CASSLGGDINEQFF.

This clonotype showed up many times. This sequence joins TRBV12-3 or TRBV12-4 and TRBJ1-2; a weak D match, TRBD1 (6 bases). This CDR3 spans 18 amino acids. Between the trimmed V and J ends, which lost 4 bases and 4 bases, there was a span of 25 bases. The CDR3 region has the DNA TGTGCCAGCAGTTCCGTCTTCTTCGGGACATTCGGTCCCTATGGCTACACCTTC. Residues: CASSSVFFGTFGPYGYTF.

CDR3 nucleotides: TGTGCCAGCAGCGGGGGGCAGGGGGCCCGAACTGAAGCTTTCTTT. Protein sequence: CASSGGQGARTEAFF. This sequence joins TRBV9 and TRBJ1-1; 8 bases agree with TRBD1. Trimming removed 3 bases from V and 5 bases from J; junction bases left unmatched: 9. Germline CDR1 is SGDLS and CDR2 is YYNGEE. This CDR3 comprises 15 residues.

This clonotype has ten or more counts. As DNA, the CDR3 is TGTGCCACCAGTGAATCTGCAGGGTTCCGGGGGGATACGCAGTATTTT. Translated: CATSESAGFRGDTQYF. The chain uses TRBV24-1 and TRBJ2-3; D perhaps matches TRBD2 (6 bases). Per the germline V gene, CDR1 is KGHDR and CDR2 is SFDVKD. Trimming removed 4 bases from V and 6 bases from J, with 19 bases in between. The length of the CDR3 is 16 residues.

The chain employs TRBV28 and TRBJ1-2; 7 bases match TRBD1. CDR3 length: 17 amino acids. J gave up 6 bases and V 7 bases, and 20 bases lay outside the gene matches. Germline CDR1 MDHEN, CDR2 SYDVKM. CDR3 in amino acids: CASTLPWTGPRPNGYTF. The CDR3 DNA reads as TGTGCCAGCACCCTACCTTGGACAGGTCCAAGACCGAATGGCTACACCTTC.

This clonotype was counted ten times or more. CDR3 loop: CASKRDRERGEQYF. The DNA of the CDR3 is TGTGCCAGCAAGCGGGACAGGGAACGTGGAGAGCAGTACTTC. V usage is TRBV6-1 and J usage is TRBJ2-7; 9 bases fit TRBD1. The CDR3 loop spans 14 amino acids. Germline-derived CDR1 and CDR2 are MNHNS and SASEGT. The V segment lost 7 bases and the J segment 7 bases; nucleotides outside the gene matches: 11.

This clonotype has at least ten counts. The chain joins TRBV28 to TRBJ1-5; D is possibly TRBD1 (5 bases). The V and J ends lost 5 bases and 5 bases respectively, with 19 bases between them. The CDR3 extends over 16 amino acids. The germline V gene has CDR1 MDHEN and CDR2 SYDVKM. The CDR3 DNA reads as TGTGCCAGCAGTCACACCACGGGACTTGGCGATCAGCCCCAGCATTTT. It translates to CASSHTTGLGDQPQHF.

The genes are TRBV29-1 and TRBJ2-1, with TRBD2 matching 8 bases. This CDR3 is 16 amino acids long. V lost 4 bases to trimming and J lost 2 bases; unmatched junction nucleotides: 10. In germline, CDR1 is SQVTM, CDR2 ANQGSEA. As DNA, the CDR3 is TGCAGCGTTGTTCCAGCGGGGGCTTGGACCTACAATGAGCAGTTCTTC. Amino acids: CSVVPAGAWTYNEQFF.

CDR3 region: CASIMTDAARRSQYF. CDR3 DNA sequence: TGTGCCAGCATCATGACGGACGCAGCCCGGAGGAGCCAGTACTTC. This rearrangement joins TRBV6-1 to TRBJ2-5, with D perhaps TRBD2 (5 bases). The length of the CDR3 is 15 residues. The germline V and J ends were trimmed by 7 bases and 10 bases, with 25 bases remaining between them. Germline lookup yields CDR1 MNHNS and CDR2 SASEGT.

This clonotype was counted ten times or more. J is TRBJ1-2 and V is TRBV12-3 or TRBV12-4, with TRBD1 matching over 9 bases. The CDR3 has 13 amino acids. Unmatched junction bases numbered 4, after V lost 7 bases and J lost 4 bases. As DNA, the CDR3 is TGTGCCAGCACAGTGGGACAGGGCTATGGCTACACCTTC. It encodes CASTVGQGYGYTF.

The V and J genes are TRBV14 and TRBJ1-6; D remains ambiguous. Germline values: CDR1 SGHDN, CDR2 FVKESK. This CDR3 spans 13 amino acids. V was clipped by 1 base and J by 9 bases, with 7 bases between them. CDR3 region: CASSQAMISPLHF. For the CDR3, the DNA is TGTGCCAGCAGCCAAGCCATGATTTCACCCCTCCACTTT.

This chain joins TRBV20-1 and TRBJ1-2; 11 bases align to TRBD1. This CDR3 has 13 amino acids. Germline lookup yields CDR1 DFQATT and CDR2 SNEGSKA (reference sequence). V lost 6 bases, J lost 8 bases, and 8 bases stayed unmatched. CDR3 in DNA: TGCAGTGCGGACCCCGGGACAGGGGGGGGCTACACCTTC. It translates to CSADPGTGGGYTF.

This clonotype was counted between two and nine times. V usage is TRBV5-1 and J usage is TRBJ1-5, with a tentative D call TRBD1 (6 bases). The CDR3 runs 13 residues. The V and J ends lost 5 bases and 6 bases respectively, with 12 bases between them. Germline loops: CDR1 SGHRS, CDR2 YFSETQ. The CDR3 coding sequence is TGCGCCAGCAGTTCAGGGGTGTCTCAGCCCCAGCATTTT. Encoded protein: CASSSGVSQPQHF.

The V and J genes are TRBV6-2 or TRBV6-3 and TRBJ2-7; TRBD2 matches 7 bases. Trimming cost V 4 bases and J 4 bases; bases outside gene matches: 16. The CDR3 sequence is 17 residues long. Germline CDR1 is MNHEY and CDR2 is SVGEGT. The CDR3: CASSSPWLAENPYEQYF. The CDR3 coding sequence is TGTGCCAGCAGTTCCCCCTGGCTAGCGGAAAACCCTTACGAGCAGTACTTC.

The chain uses TRBV11-2 and TRBJ2-7; TRBD2 might be the D (6 bases). CDR3 length equals 17 residues. The germline gives CDR1 SGHAT, CDR2 FQNNGV. With 0 bases removed from V and 4 bases from J, the gap between germline ends came to 19 bases. The CDR3 spells CASSLDLSPGGRYEQYF. CDR3 in DNA: TGTGCCAGCAGCTTAGATCTAAGTCCCGGGGGTCGGTACGAGCAGTACTTC.

This clonotype was recorded at least ten times. The gene calls are TRBV2 and TRBJ2-2; 13 bases align to TRBD2. V shed 5 bases and J 7 bases; nucleotides not matched to a gene: 7. CDR1 is SNHLY and CDR2 is FYNNEI in the germline V gene. The length of the CDR3 is 16 residues. The CDR3 spells CASSQTSGGANGELFF. Written as DNA, the CDR3 is TGTGCCAGCAGTCAAACTAGCGGGGGGGCCAACGGGGAGCTGTTTTTT.

There are many counts of this clonotype. The gene calls are TRBV15 and TRBJ1-1; TRBD1 is a possible D gene (5 bases). The V gene's germline CDR1 is LNHNV and CDR2 YYDKDF (reference sequence). V shed 1 base and J shed 7 bases, with 25 bases lying between them. The CDR3 extends over 18 amino acids. The DNA for the CDR3 is TGTGCCACCAGCAGAGGGGATAGCCGGGACGTCCCCCTCCGTGAAGCTTTCTTT. It yields the protein CATSRGDSRDVPLREAFF.

This clonotype was observed once. A much more abundant neighbour one base away suggests this may be a read error. The V and J genes are TRBV12-3 or TRBV12-4 and TRBJ1-5; D is perhaps TRBD1 (6 bases). This CDR3 is 12 amino acids long. The CDR3 is CASTQGPQSQHF. As DNA, the CDR3 is TGTGCCAGCACCCAGGGGCCTCAGTCCCAGCATTTT.

This clonotype was seen a handful of times. The V gene is TRBV10-3, the J gene TRBJ2-3, with 7 bases lining up with TRBD1. CDR1 is ENHRY and CDR2 is SYGVKD in the germline V gene. The CDR3 contains 15 residues. V lost 2 bases, J lost 5 bases, and 7 bases stayed unmatched. The CDR3 DNA sequence: TGTGCCATCAGTGAGGACAGGGTAAAGGGAGATACGCAGTATTTT. This translates into CAISEDRVKGDTQYF.

This clonotype was recorded at least ten times. The rearrangement uses TRBV18 and TRBJ1-1; D may be TRBD1 (6 bases). In germline, CDR1 is KGHSH, CDR2 LQKENI. Between the trimmed V and J ends, which lost 3 bases and 1 base, there was a span of 9 bases. This CDR3 contains 14 residues. The CDR3 DNA is TGTGCCAGCTCACCGAACAGGGAGAACACTGAAGCTTTCTTT. This encodes CASSPNRENTEAFF.

A few counts support this clonotype. The chain carries TRBV5-1 and TRBJ1-3, with a tentative D call TRBD1 (5 bases). The CDR3 runs 17 residues. Germline CDR1 reads SGHRS; CDR2 reads YFSETQ. Trimming took off 2 bases at V and 7 bases at J, with 22 bases between the two ends. DNA of the CDR3: TGCGCCAGCAGCTTATCACAAGGACACTTGATGAGGAACACCATATATTTT. Translated: CASSLSQGHLMRNTIYF.

In this sample, this clonotype turned up a few times. The chain carries TRBV20-1 and TRBJ1-1; 8 bases are shared with TRBD1. Germline-derived CDR1 and CDR2 are DFQATT and SNEGSKA (reference sequence). V lost 6 bases and J lost 1; bases outside the gene matches: 4. The CDR3 is 13 residues long. For the CDR3, the DNA is TGCAGTGCCACAGGACAGGGGAACACTGAAGCTTTCTTT. It specifies CSATGQGNTEAFF.

Only a few counts were recorded for this clonotype. The chain has TRBV6-6 and TRBJ1-6; TRBD1 might be the D (6 bases). The CDR3 loop spans 16 amino acids. CDR1 MNHNY and CDR2 SVGAGI come from the germline V gene (reference sequence). Trimming removed 1 base at V and 8 bases at J, with 15 bases between. The CDR3 coding sequence is TGTGCCAGCAGTTACTTCAGCGGACAGAGGTATTCACCCCTCCACTTT. Protein sequence: CASSYFSGQRYSPLHF.